A selection of T cell receptor beta chains follows, all from one sample in a study of blood T cell repertoires in COVID-19. Here immunoSEQ multiplex PCR was the method, and the copy in TCRdb shows in-frame clones only, minus some. The sample contains some 7,600 clones, approximately 88% of which appear only once. Material for sequencing was peripheral blood. These receptors were taken from a human donor in a cohort sampled during active COVID-19. CDR3s include the opening cysteine and the closing phenylalanine or tryptophan. Each record gives: V gene, clone size, D gene, J gene, CDR3 DNA, CDR3 protein. A D gene is named only where the DNA matches it firmly. Part of the rows lack a size; the others show once, few, many or a class for expanded clones.

TRBV14	.	.	TRBJ1-1	TGTGCCAGCAGCCTCCAGGGCACTGAAGCTTTCTTT	CASSLQGTEAFF
TRBV6-1	.	.	TRBJ1-5	TGTGCCAGCAGTGAAATGGAGGCGGGCAATCAGCCCCAGCATTTT	CASSEMEAGNQPQHF
TRBV11-3	.	TRBD2	TRBJ2-1	TGTGCCAGCAGCCCGAGGGGACTAGCGGGAGGGCTCTATCAGTTCTTC	CASSPRGLAGGLYQFF
TRBV6-5	.	.	TRBJ1-5	TGTGCCAGCATCGGGTCCCCGGTTAATCAGCCCCAGCATTTT	CASIGSPVNQPQHF
TRBV5-1	.	.	TRBJ1-2	TGCGCCAGCAGCTTGGGTGCAGGAACGGCATATGGCTACACCTTC	CASSLGAGTAYGYTF
TRBV5-1	.	.	TRBJ2-1	TGCGCCAGCAGCATTGCGGGACTCAACTACAATGAGCAGTTCTTC	CASSIAGLNYNEQFF
TRBV10-3	.	TRBD2	TRBJ2-3	TGTGCCATCAGCGCCGGGACTAGCGGTAGCACAGATACGCAGTATTTT	CAISAGTSGSTDTQYF
TRBV7-9	.	TRBD1	TRBJ2-1	TGTGCCAGCAGCTTAGCGAACCGGGACAGGGGTAGTTCCTACAATGAGCAGTTCTTC	CASSLANRDRGSSYNEQFF
TRBV11-3	.	TRBD2	TRBJ2-7	TGTGCCAGCAGTGTCGGGGGGACCTCCTACGAGCAGTACTTC	CASSVGGTSYEQYF
TRBV24-1	.	TRBD2	TRBJ2-1	TGTGCCACCAGTGACCCAACTAGCGGTACCTACAATGAGCAGTTCTTC	CATSDPTSGTYNEQFF
TRBV6-5	once	.	TRBJ2-5	TGTGCCAGCAGTTACGACTTTCGTGGAGAGACCCAGTACTTC	CASSYDFRGETQYF
TRBV5-6	.	.	TRBJ2-1	TGTGCCAGCAGCTTTGCGAGGAGCTCCTACAATGAGCAGTTCTTC	CASSFARSSYNEQFF
TRBV6-5	.	.	TRBJ1-2	TGTGCCAGCAGTTACAATGGTCGAAAAGTGGCTGGCTACACCTTC	CASSYNGRKVAGYTF
TRBV27	.	.	TRBJ2-7	TGTGCCAGCAGTCCGTACCCTCAGGGTTCCGAGCAGTACTTC	CASSPYPQGSEQYF
TRBV18	.	.	TRBJ1-5	TGTGCCAGCTCACCCCAATACCTAGTTAGCAATCAGCCCCAGCATTTT	CASSPQYLVSNQPQHF
TRBV9	medium-sized	TRBD1	TRBJ1-5	TGTGCCAGCAGCTTCGGACAGGGGGACAATCAGCCCCAGCATTTT	CASSFGQGDNQPQHF
TRBV11-2	few	TRBD2	TRBJ2-3	TGTGCCAGCAGCTTAGGTGGGAGGGCCCCCGATACGCAGTATTTT	CASSLGGRAPDTQYF
TRBV28	.	TRBD2	TRBJ2-7	TGTGCCAGCAGTTTATCCCTAGCGGGGGGCTGGGGGGAGCAGTACTTC	CASSLSLAGGWGEQYF
TRBV24-1	.	TRBD2	TRBJ2-2	TGTGCCACCAGTGATATGGGGACTAGCGGAGACCCGAACACCGGGGAGCTGTTTTTT	CATSDMGTSGDPNTGELFF
TRBV21-1	.	.	TRBJ2-3	TGTGCCAGCAGCATTTTCCTAGCGTGCACAGATACGCAGTATTTT	CASSIFLACTDTQYF
TRBV27	.	.	TRBJ1-2	TGTGCCAGCAGTTTCGCACTACCGGGACACAACTATGGCTACACCTTC	CASSFALPGHNYGYTF
TRBV12-3/TRBV12-4	once	.	TRBJ1-1	TGTGCCAGCAGTTTATTAGCAAAGGGGGAAGCTTTCTTT	CASSLLAKGEAFF
TRBV7-9	.	.	TRBJ2-3	TGTGCCAGCAGGGGGGCGGTCACCGGAGGAAGCACAGATACGCAGTATTTT	CASRGAVTGGSTDTQYF
TRBV3-1/TRBV3-2	once	TRBD2	TRBJ2-1	TGTGCCAGCAGCCAAAGAGGTACTAGCGGGAGGGCCGGGGCGTTCTTC	CASSQRGTSGRAGAFF